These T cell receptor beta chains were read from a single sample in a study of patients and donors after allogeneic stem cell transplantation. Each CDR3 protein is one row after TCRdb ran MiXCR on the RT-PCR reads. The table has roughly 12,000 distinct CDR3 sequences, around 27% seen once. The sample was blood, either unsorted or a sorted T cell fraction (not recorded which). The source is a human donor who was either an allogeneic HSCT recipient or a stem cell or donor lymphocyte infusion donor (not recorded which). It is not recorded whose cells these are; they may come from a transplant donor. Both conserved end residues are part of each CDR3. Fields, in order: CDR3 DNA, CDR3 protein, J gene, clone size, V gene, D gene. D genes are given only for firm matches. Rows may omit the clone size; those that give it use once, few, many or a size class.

CDR3nt: TGTGCCAGCAGCTTGCGGGGACAGACTAACTATGGCTACACCTTC
CDR3aa: CASSLRGQTNYGYTF
j_gene: TRBJ1-2
abundance: few
v_gene: TRBV7-2
d_gene: TRBD1

CDR3nt: TGTGCCAGCAGCTCAGGGGGAGCGGGAAGCTCCTACGAGCAGTACTTC
CDR3aa: CASSSGGAGSSYEQYF
j_gene: TRBJ2-7
abundance: -
v_gene: TRBV7-9
d_gene: -

CDR3nt: TGTGCCAGCAGCCTGGACCTGAACACTGAAGCTTTCTTT
CDR3aa: CASSLDLNTEAFF
j_gene: TRBJ1-1
abundance: many
v_gene: TRBV7-9
d_gene: -

CDR3nt: TGTGCCAGCAGCCCCTCGGACAGGGGTACCAATGAGCAGTTCTTC
CDR3aa: CASSPSDRGTNEQFF
j_gene: TRBJ2-1
abundance: -
v_gene: TRBV5-6
d_gene: TRBD1

CDR3nt: TGTGCCACCACCTTCTATGGCTACACCTTC
CDR3aa: CATTFYGYTF
j_gene: TRBJ1-2
abundance: medium-sized
v_gene: TRBV24-1
d_gene: -

CDR3nt: TGTGCCAGCAGCCAGGGTAATCATGGCTACACCTTC
CDR3aa: CASSQGNHGYTF
j_gene: TRBJ1-2
abundance: few
v_gene: TRBV28
d_gene: -

CDR3nt: TGTGCCAGCAGTTTATCCGGCACCGTGGTGGGGGAGCTGTTTTTT
CDR3aa: CASSLSGTVVGELFF
j_gene: TRBJ2-2
abundance: few
v_gene: TRBV27
d_gene: -

CDR3nt: TGTGCCAGCAGCCCCGCCGGAGGAAAACTGTTTTTT
CDR3aa: CASSPAGGKLFF
j_gene: TRBJ1-4
abundance: few
v_gene: TRBV7-2
d_gene: -

CDR3nt: TGTGCCAGCAGTTGGGGGAGGGGTCTTGAAGCTTTCTTT
CDR3aa: CASSWGRGLEAFF
j_gene: TRBJ1-1
abundance: few
v_gene: TRBV12-3/TRBV12-4
d_gene: -

CDR3nt: TGTGCCAGCAGGACTAGCGGGAGCTACAATGAGCAGTTCTTC
CDR3aa: CASRTSGSYNEQFF
j_gene: TRBJ2-1
abundance: -
v_gene: TRBV12-3/TRBV12-4
d_gene: TRBD2

CDR3nt: TGTGCCAGCAGCTCCCCGACAGGGGGACGCGCTTTCTTT
CDR3aa: CASSSPTGGRAFF
j_gene: TRBJ1-1
abundance: -
v_gene: TRBV5-6
d_gene: TRBD1

CDR3nt: TGCGCCAGCAGCACCCCGGACAGGGCGAGAGCGAACACTGAAGCTTTCTTT
CDR3aa: CASSTPDRARANTEAFF
j_gene: TRBJ1-1
abundance: -
v_gene: TRBV5-1
d_gene: TRBD1

CDR3nt: TGTGCCAGCAGCGTAGACCCGGGGCAGAACGAGCAGTACTTC
CDR3aa: CASSVDPGQNEQYF
j_gene: TRBJ2-7
abundance: -
v_gene: TRBV9
d_gene: -

CDR3nt: TGCAGTGCTGCCTCACAGGGGGCGCGGACCGGGGAGCTGTTTTTT
CDR3aa: CSAASQGARTGELFF
j_gene: TRBJ2-2
abundance: -
v_gene: TRBV20-1
d_gene: TRBD1

CDR3nt: TGCAGCGCTGGGACAGGGCCCCAGCGGGAGCAGTACTTC
CDR3aa: CSAGTGPQREQYF
j_gene: TRBJ2-7
abundance: many
v_gene: TRBV29-1
d_gene: TRBD1

CDR3nt: TGTGCCAGCAGTTACTCCCCTCTTAGACAAGACAATCAGCCCCAGCATTTT
CDR3aa: CASSYSPLRQDNQPQHF
j_gene: TRBJ1-5
abundance: -
v_gene: TRBV6-2/TRBV6-3
d_gene: -

CDR3nt: TGTGCCAGCAGTTACACCTATGGCTACACCTTC
CDR3aa: CASSYTYGYTF
j_gene: TRBJ1-2
abundance: few
v_gene: TRBV6-6
d_gene: -

CDR3nt: TGTGCCAGCAGGTGGGGGCCGGAGACCCAGTACTTC
CDR3aa: CASRWGPETQYF
j_gene: TRBJ2-5
abundance: few
v_gene: TRBV7-9
d_gene: -

CDR3nt: TGCAGTGCTAGCTTCGCGAGGTACGAGCAGTACTTC
CDR3aa: CSASFARYEQYF
j_gene: TRBJ2-7
abundance: -
v_gene: TRBV20-1
d_gene: -

CDR3nt: TGTGCCAGCAGCTTCAAAGATACGCAGTATTTT
CDR3aa: CASSFKDTQYF
j_gene: TRBJ2-3
abundance: -
v_gene: TRBV5-5
d_gene: -

CDR3nt: TGCAGTGCTAGAAGGTCGGCAGAGCAGTACTTC
CDR3aa: CSARRSAEQYF
j_gene: TRBJ2-7
abundance: once
v_gene: TRBV20-1
d_gene: -

CDR3nt: TGTGCCAGCAGCTTGGAGCGGCCGGGGGATACGCAGTATTTT
CDR3aa: CASSLERPGDTQYF
j_gene: TRBJ2-3
abundance: -
v_gene: TRBV7-9
d_gene: -

CDR3nt: TGCGCCAGCAGGGGACAGAACTATGGCTACACCTTC
CDR3aa: CASRGQNYGYTF
j_gene: TRBJ1-2
abundance: few
v_gene: TRBV5-1
d_gene: TRBD1

CDR3nt: TGTGCCAGCAGCCAACTTAGAAACACTGAAGCTTTCTTT
CDR3aa: CASSQLRNTEAFF
j_gene: TRBJ1-1
abundance: many
v_gene: TRBV3-1
d_gene: -

CDR3nt: TGTGCCAGCAGTCTGCACAGGGAATGGAACACTGAAGCTTTCTTT
CDR3aa: CASSLHREWNTEAFF
j_gene: TRBJ1-1
abundance: many
v_gene: TRBV28
d_gene: -

CDR3nt: TGTGCCAGCAGCTATCGGGGTAGCGGGAGTGGTAATGAGCAGTTCTTC
CDR3aa: CASSYRGSGSGNEQFF
j_gene: TRBJ2-1
abundance: -
v_gene: TRBV9
d_gene: TRBD2

CDR3nt: TGTGCCAGCAGCTCACGGGACAGCTATCATGGCTACACCTTC
CDR3aa: CASSSRDSYHGYTF
j_gene: TRBJ1-2
abundance: -
v_gene: TRBV7-9
d_gene: TRBD1

CDR3nt: TGTGCCAGCAGCCCGCGACAGCTGAACACTGAAGCTTTCTTT
CDR3aa: CASSPRQLNTEAFF
j_gene: TRBJ1-1
abundance: -
v_gene: TRBV7-6
d_gene: -

CDR3nt: TGCGCCAGCAGCCCTGGGGTGACACCGACCTACGAGCAGTACTTC
CDR3aa: CASSPGVTPTYEQYF
j_gene: TRBJ2-7
abundance: once
v_gene: TRBV5-1
d_gene: -

CDR3nt: TGCGCCAGCAGCGGAGGACAGGGGTGGAATTCACCCCTCCACTTT
CDR3aa: CASSGGQGWNSPLHF
j_gene: TRBJ1-6
abundance: -
v_gene: TRBV5-1
d_gene: TRBD1

CDR3nt: TGTGCCAGCTCAACTCTCGGAAGGGCTGAAGCTTTCTTT
CDR3aa: CASSTLGRAEAFF
j_gene: TRBJ1-1
abundance: few
v_gene: TRBV18
d_gene: -

CDR3nt: TGTGCCAGCAGCTTCTCAGTACCCGAAAAACTGTTTTTT
CDR3aa: CASSFSVPEKLFF
j_gene: TRBJ1-4
abundance: -
v_gene: TRBV7-9
d_gene: -

CDR3nt: TGTGCCACCAGTGAAGCCGGGACAGGGGCGTACTATGGCTACACCTTC
CDR3aa: CATSEAGTGAYYGYTF
j_gene: TRBJ1-2
abundance: few
v_gene: TRBV24-1
d_gene: TRBD1

CDR3nt: TGTGCCAGCAGCCCCGGGGGGCGAGTAGCTTTCTTT
CDR3aa: CASSPGGRVAFF
j_gene: TRBJ1-1
abundance: -
v_gene: TRBV11-2
d_gene: -

CDR3nt: TGTGCCAGCAGTTTAGGGCAGCGAGGAGTCGGGGAGCTGTTTTTT
CDR3aa: CASSLGQRGVGELFF
j_gene: TRBJ2-2
abundance: few
v_gene: TRBV12-3/TRBV12-4
d_gene: -

CDR3nt: TGCAGTGCTAGAACAGGGGAAGAGACCCAGTACTTC
CDR3aa: CSARTGEETQYF
j_gene: TRBJ2-5
abundance: -
v_gene: TRBV20-1
d_gene: TRBD1

CDR3nt: TGCGCCAGCAGCTTGGGGGGCCCGAACACTGAAGCTTTCTTT
CDR3aa: CASSLGGPNTEAFF
j_gene: TRBJ1-1
abundance: few
v_gene: TRBV5-1
d_gene: -

CDR3nt: TGTGCCAGCAGTTTCGGGGGCTTCTGGCACACTGAAGCTTTCTTT
CDR3aa: CASSFGGFWHTEAFF
j_gene: TRBJ1-1
abundance: -
v_gene: TRBV28
d_gene: -

CDR3nt: TGTGCCAGCAGCCCGGGAGACTATGGCTACACCTTC
CDR3aa: CASSPGDYGYTF
j_gene: TRBJ1-2
abundance: -
v_gene: TRBV7-9
d_gene: -

CDR3nt: TGTGCCAGCAGCTTAACCCTTCCCCTTCTAGCGGGAGGCTACAATGAGCAGTTCTTC
CDR3aa: CASSLTLPLLAGGYNEQFF
j_gene: TRBJ2-1
abundance: -
v_gene: TRBV7-8
d_gene: TRBD2

CDR3nt: TGTGCCAGCAGCCTGGGACGGGGGCGCACTGAAGCTTTCTTT
CDR3aa: CASSLGRGRTEAFF
j_gene: TRBJ1-1
abundance: -
v_gene: TRBV28
d_gene: -

CDR3nt: TGTGCCATCAGGCAAGCAGGGGCGAGCCAAGAGACCCAGTACTTC
CDR3aa: CAIRQAGASQETQYF
j_gene: TRBJ2-5
abundance: -
v_gene: TRBV10-3
d_gene: -

CDR3nt: TGCAGCGCACGACAGGTCAGCACTGAAGCTTTCTTT
CDR3aa: CSARQVSTEAFF
j_gene: TRBJ1-1
abundance: medium-sized
v_gene: TRBV29-1
d_gene: -

CDR3nt: TGTGCCAGCACCTCGGCAGGACATCAGCCCCAGCATTTT
CDR3aa: CASTSAGHQPQHF
j_gene: TRBJ1-5
abundance: -
v_gene: TRBV12-3/TRBV12-4
d_gene: -

CDR3nt: TGTGCCAGCAGTTCCTTGGGACGTAATTCACCCCTCCACTTT
CDR3aa: CASSSLGRNSPLHF
j_gene: TRBJ1-6
abundance: many
v_gene: TRBV2
d_gene: -

CDR3nt: TGTGCCAGCAGCGGGGGGACAGGGAGAAGGAACACTGAAGCTTTCTTT
CDR3aa: CASSGGTGRRNTEAFF
j_gene: TRBJ1-1
abundance: -
v_gene: TRBV7-6
d_gene: TRBD1

CDR3nt: TGTGCCAGCAGTGCCGAGCCCGGGGCCAGTGAAGCTTTCTTT
CDR3aa: CASSAEPGASEAFF
j_gene: TRBJ1-1
abundance: many
v_gene: TRBV25-1
d_gene: -

CDR3nt: TGTGCCAGCAGCCCCGGGACAGGGTTCAATCAGCCCCAGCATTTT
CDR3aa: CASSPGTGFNQPQHF
j_gene: TRBJ1-5
abundance: many
v_gene: TRBV28
d_gene: TRBD1

CDR3nt: TGTGCCAGCAGCTCTTCGGGTCCGCAGGCTGAAGCTTTCTTT
CDR3aa: CASSSSGPQAEAFF
j_gene: TRBJ1-1
abundance: medium-sized
v_gene: TRBV7-9
d_gene: -

CDR3nt: TGTGCCAGCAGCTTAGCTAGCGGGGGTAACAATGAGCAGTTCTTC
CDR3aa: CASSLASGGNNEQFF
j_gene: TRBJ2-1
abundance: few
v_gene: TRBV7-9
d_gene: TRBD2